These 26 T cell receptor beta chains came from one sample sequenced in a study of blood T cells in healthy people across ages. Alongside a J-beta primer mix, a sample-barcoded 5' primer served in a second PCR lasting roughly 7 to 12 cycles. TCRdb fed the 5' RACE reads into MiXCR, producing one record per CDR3 protein. The sample records hundreds of thousands of distinct CDR3 sequences, roughly 50% being singletons. What was sequenced was blood. Receptors originate from a man between 40 and 49 years old in good health.

This clonotype has a handful of counts. The V gene is TRBV25-1, the J gene TRBJ2-6; D gene ambiguous. CDR3 length: 15 amino acids. Germline V lookup: CDR1 MGHDK, CDR2 SYGVNS. Trimming cost V 3 bases and J 0 bases, with 6 bases left between them. The CDR3 DNA sequence: TGTGCCAGCAGTGACGAGGCCTCTGGGGCCAACGTCCTGACTTTC. Translated, it gives CASSDEASGANVLTF.

The V call is TRBV2, the J call TRBJ2-1; possibly TRBD1 for D (6 bases). CDR1 and CDR2 from the germline V gene are SNHLY and FYNNEI. Deletions cut 7 bases from V and 3 bases from J, with 16 bases between. The CDR3 consists of 15 residues. In DNA, the CDR3 is TGTGCCAGCAAAACGGCGACAGGATTCTACAATGAGCAGTTCTTC. Translating it yields CASKTATGFYNEQFF.

The chain links TRBV6-5 to TRBJ2-3; 8 nucleotides line up with TRBD1. Germline values: CDR1 MNHEY, CDR2 SVGAGI. V was pared by 2 bases and J by 3 bases, with 4 bases of the junction left unmatched. The CDR3 has 15 amino acids. CDR3 residues: CASSYGQGSTDTQYF. In DNA, the CDR3 is TGTGCCAGCAGTTACGGACAGGGTTCTACAGATACGCAGTATTTT.

This clonotype was counted a few times. The chain recombines TRBV7-9 with TRBJ1-1; D not certain. Germline lookup yields CDR1 SEHNR and CDR2 FQNEAQ (reference sequence). The length of the CDR3 is 12 residues. Trimming shortened V by 5 bases and J by 1 base, and 5 bases separated the two germline ends. This chain's CDR3 is CASSLKNTEAFF. The DNA for the CDR3 is TGTGCCAGCAGCCTCAAGAACACTGAAGCTTTCTTT.

This chain uses TRBV5-5 with TRBJ2-5, with unresolved D. The ends were cut back, 2 bases at V and 11 bases at J, with 13 bases in the middle. The CDR3 is 12 amino acids. Germline V CDR1 and CDR2: SGHKS, YYEKEE (reference sequence). CDR3 bases: TGTGCCAGCAGCTTTGAGACTCCCACGCAGTACTTC. Protein: CASSFETPTQYF.

This clonotype was seen only a few times. This rearrangement joins TRBV13 to TRBJ2-7; tentative D call: TRBD2 (6 bases). Germline lookup yields CDR1 PRHDT and CDR2 FYEKMQ (reference sequence). The CDR3 has 17 residues. V was clipped by 0 bases and J by 6 bases, with 21 bases between them. The CDR3 loop reads CASSLGYGGGTQPEQYF. The CDR3 nucleotides read TGTGCCAGCAGCTTAGGGTACGGCGGCGGGACTCAGCCCGAGCAGTACTTC.

The chain links TRBV29-1 to TRBJ1-5, with D possibly matching TRBD1 (5 bases). The V end lost 7 bases, the J end lost 6 bases, and 16 bases lay between the germline ends. The germline CDR1 and CDR2 sequences are SQVTM and ANQGSEA. This CDR3 is built from 13 residues. The CDR3 region is CSARRGEGQPQHF. Written as DNA, the CDR3 is TGCAGCGCAAGGCGGGGGGAGGGTCAGCCCCAGCATTTT.

This clonotype occurred a few times. This chain links TRBV6-1 with TRBJ2-4; 7 bases are shared with TRBD1. CDR1 MNHNS and CDR2 SASEGT come from the germline V gene. The V segment lost 8 bases and the J segment 6 bases; nucleotides outside the gene matches: 7. This CDR3 has 13 residues. The chain's CDR3 is CASSDRVPNIQYF. DNA for the CDR3: TGTGCCAGCTCAGACAGGGTCCCAAACATTCAGTACTTC.

The V call is TRBV15, the J call TRBJ1-2; the D is unclear. V was cut by 0 bases and J by 8 bases, with 7 bases left in between. Germline loops: CDR1 LNHNV, CDR2 YYDKDF (reference sequence). The CDR3 is made up of 12 amino acids. The CDR3 bases are TGTGCCACCAGCAGAGATCTAAAGGGCTACACCTTC. This codes for CATSRDLKGYTF. Filled out from reference TRBV15 and TRBJ1-2, the complete variable domain reads DAMVIQNPRYQVTQFGKPVTLSCSQTLNHNVMYWYQQKSSQAPKLLFHYYDKDFNNEADTPDNFQSRRPNTSFCFLDIRSPGLGDTAMYLCATSRDLKGYTFGSGTRLTVV.

This clonotype appeared a few times. Written as DNA, the CDR3 is TGTGCCATCAGTCTAGCGGGAGAAGAGACCCAGTACTTC. As protein: CAISLAGEETQYF. The J gene is TRBJ2-5, the V gene TRBV10-3; 10 bases are shared with TRBD2. Germline V CDR1 and CDR2: ENHRY, SYGVKD. V shed 5 bases and J 3 bases; nucleotides not matched to a gene: 0. The CDR3 is 13 amino acids.

V gene TRBV9 combines with J gene TRBJ2-3; a possible D gene is TRBD2 (5 bases). CDR3 length: 14 residues. The germline gives CDR1 SGDLS, CDR2 YYNGEE. V lost 3 bases, J lost 4 bases, and 12 bases lay in between. CDR3 region: CASSELVSSDTQYF. Here the CDR3 DNA reads TGTGCCAGCAGCGAACTAGTTTCGTCAGATACGCAGTATTTT.

The rearrangement uses TRBV29-1 and TRBJ2-7; 7 nucleotides line up with TRBD1. Germline CDR1 SQVTM, CDR2 ANQGSEA. CDR3 length: 16 residues. Trimming cost V 0 bases and J 6 bases; bases outside gene matches: 14. The CDR3 coding sequence is TGCAGCGTTGAAGAATTGTCGACAGGGTCGATAGGCGAGCAGTACTTC. Amino acids: CSVEELSTGSIGEQYF.

There are a few counts of this clonotype. The chain is built from TRBV15 and TRBJ2-3; D unclear. Trimming cost V 1 base and J 1 base, with 6 bases left between them. The CDR3 totals 14 residues. CDR1 is LNHNV and CDR2 is YYDKDF in the germline V gene (reference sequence). The CDR3 DNA follows: TGTGCCACCAGCAGAGGAGAAGGCACAGATACGCAGTATTTT. Translating it yields CATSRGEGTDTQYF.

The J gene is TRBJ2-1, the V gene TRBV20-1; D is unresolved. The germline V gene encodes CDR1 DFQATT and CDR2 SNEGSKA (reference sequence). With 3 bases removed from V and 4 bases from J, the gap between germline ends came to 13 bases. This CDR3 is 14 amino acids long. In DNA form, the CDR3 reads TGCAGTGCTAGGACGAGTTTAGGGTACAATGAGCAGTTCTTC. Residues: CSARTSLGYNEQFF.

The chain carries TRBV12-3 or TRBV12-4 and TRBJ2-1; a weak D match, TRBD2 (7 bases). CDR3 length: 17 amino acids. The V and J ends lost 6 bases and 2 bases respectively, with 20 bases between them. CDR3: CASSLPTSGGPYNEQFF. The CDR3 DNA sequence: TGTGCCAGCAGCCTACCCACGTCGGGGGGCCCCTACAATGAGCAGTTCTTC.

This clonotype has a handful of counts. V and J are TRBV14 and TRBJ2-1; D possibly uses TRBD1 or TRBD2 (6 bases each). Trimming removed 1 base from V and 7 bases from J, with 17 bases in between. Germline V CDR1 and CDR2: SGHDN, FVKESK. The CDR3 is 16 residues long. CDR3 DNA sequence: TGTGCCAGCAGCCAAGTCAACGGGGGCGCGTTAAATGAGCAGTTCTTC. Encoded protein: CASSQVNGGALNEQFF.

In this sample, this clonotype turned up a few times. The rearrangement joins TRBV7-9 to TRBJ2-1, with 7 bases that match TRBD1. The CDR3 has 15 amino acids. The V and J ends lost 5 bases and 4 bases, in that order; junction bases with no gene match: 8. Per germline, CDR1 SEHNR and CDR2 FQNEAQ (reference sequence). The CDR3 sequence: CASSRPGTEYNEQFF. In DNA, the CDR3 is TGTGCCAGCAGCCGTCCCGGGACAGAGTACAATGAGCAGTTCTTC.

The chain couples TRBV5-1 to TRBJ2-7, with 9 bases matching TRBD1. CDR3 length: 19 residues. CDR1 is SGHRS and CDR2 is YFSETQ in the germline V gene. V dropped 0 bases and J dropped 2; count of bases not matched to a gene: 15. The CDR3: CASSLDAGQGSPNPYEQYF. The CDR3 DNA follows: TGCGCCAGCAGCTTGGACGCGGGACAGGGATCTCCAAACCCCTACGAGCAGTACTTC.

The V gene is TRBV7-6, the J gene TRBJ1-5, with a tentative D call TRBD1 (5 bases). Deletions cut 5 bases from V and 7 bases from J, with 15 bases between. Germline values: CDR1 SGHVS, CDR2 FNYEAQ. The CDR3 contains 14 residues. CDR3 loop: CASSPGTSGQPQHF. Written as DNA, the CDR3 is TGTGCCAGCAGCCCGGGGACGAGCGGGCAGCCCCAGCATTTT.

This clonotype was seen more than once but under ten times. The CDR3 region is CASSHLSTGGNGETQYF. The CDR3 nucleotides read TGCGCCAGCAGCCACCTCAGTACCGGAGGAAATGGAGAGACCCAGTACTTC. J is TRBJ2-5 and V is TRBV5-1; a weak D match, TRBD2 (5 bases). This CDR3 is built from 17 residues. Trimming cost V 4 bases and J 4 bases, with 23 bases left between them. Germline V CDR1 and CDR2: SGHRS, YFSETQ.

This chain joins TRBV29-1 and TRBJ2-1; 7 bases map to TRBD2. The CDR3 is 14 residues long. V trimming: 6 bases; J trimming: 7 bases; junction bases outside the gene matches: 12. Looked up from germline, CDR1 is SQVTM and CDR2 is ANQGSEA. The CDR3 nucleotides read TGCAGCGTCCTCTTTGCGGGAGTTGGAAATGAGCAGTTCTTC. Translating it yields CSVLFAGVGNEQFF.

This clonotype has only a few counts. The chain is built from TRBV3-1 and TRBJ2-3; D call uncertain. Trimming removed 4 bases at V and 4 bases at J, with 12 bases between. Per germline, CDR1 LGHDT and CDR2 YNNKEL (reference sequence). The CDR3 spans 14 residues. CDR3 DNA: TGTGCCAGCAGCCGACGAGGTCCGGCAGATACGCAGTATTTT. It translates to CASSRRGPADTQYF.

The chain combines TRBV7-9 with TRBJ1-2; D possibly corresponds to TRBD1 (6 bases). Germline values: CDR1 SEHNR, CDR2 FQNEAQ (reference sequence). This CDR3 has 16 amino acids. Deletions cut 3 bases from V and 4 bases from J, with 18 bases between. CDR3: CASSFGSQGGGYGYTF. Here the CDR3 DNA reads TGTGCCAGCAGCTTTGGGTCCCAGGGAGGGGGCTATGGCTACACCTTC.

The chain recombines TRBV15 with TRBJ2-1; D is undetermined. The DNA end lines up better with TRBJ2-7; the J call may be wrong. The CDR3 runs 13 residues. The germline gives CDR1 LNHNV, CDR2 YYDKDF (reference sequence). The CDR3 bases are TGTGCCACCAGCAGAGATGAGTACAATGAGCAGTACTTC. It codes for CATSRDEYNEQYF.

The V call is TRBV2, the J call TRBJ2-2; 14 bases map to TRBD2. The germline V gene has CDR1 SNHLY and CDR2 FYNNEI. This CDR3 has 16 residues. The V segment lost 6 bases and the J segment 5 bases; nucleotides outside the gene matches: 5. The chain's CDR3 is CASSGGLAGETGELFF. The CDR3 DNA reads as TGTGCCAGCAGCGGGGGACTAGCGGGAGAAACCGGGGAGCTGTTTTTT.

The chain couples TRBV12-3 or TRBV12-4 to TRBJ1-2; tentatively, D is TRBD1 (5 bases). This CDR3 region has 14 residues. Trimming shortened V by 6 bases and J by 3 bases, and 14 bases separated the two germline ends. CDR3 DNA: TGTGCCAGCAGCCCTATAGGGGACCACTATGGCTACACCTTC. It translates to CASSPIGDHYGYTF.